This is a list of T cell receptor beta chains from one sample in a study of T cells after posttransplantation cyclophosphamide. Clones were read by immunoSEQ multiplex PCR, and TCRdb kept only the in-frame ones, dropping some. The profile shows about 22,000 clones, approximately 98% of them singletons. The sequencing input was naive CD4+ T cells sorted from PBMCs. All receptors come from a man between 50 and 59 years old in good health, CMV-negative, and a related stem cell transplant donor. The conserved cysteine and the conserved F or W are not part of the CDR3 here.

j_call	v_call	cdr3_aa
TRBJ1-1	TRBV7-2	ASSETRTANEAF
TRBJ1-5	TRBV28	ASLDRGKEFDQPQH
TRBJ2-7	TRBV18	ASSPLSQASSYEQY
TRBJ2-5	TRBV5-7	ASSLFAGFGTQY
TRBJ1-3	TRBV21-1	ASSKSDRSRQLSGNTIY
TRBJ1-1	TRBV5-4	ASSGGGGRDTEAF
TRBJ2-1	TRBV5-1	ASSLGPGTSGSLDNEQF
TRBJ2-1	TRBV6-1	ASSVSGRSSYNEQF
TRBJ2-7	TRBV11-2	ASSLAGQGMDEQY
TRBJ1-6	TRBV5-4	ASSSDRVGNNSPLH
TRBJ2-3	TRBV5-4	ASSPWGPGRAQY
TRBJ2-5	TRBV20-1	SASPRETQY
TRBJ2-2	TRBV5-1	ASSEAVNTGELF
TRBJ1-2	TRBV5-1	ASSVPQGDGYT
TRBJ2-3	TRBV2	ASRQGVTQY
TRBJ2-1	TRBV7-3	ASSVSGTENEQF
TRBJ2-5	TRBV18	ASSRSLAGGPETQY
TRBJ1-1	TRBV2	ASRAGPSTEAF
TRBJ1-2	TRBV6-5	ASSYTGQGTYT
TRBJ2-3	TRBV7-3	ASSSGSVGVGDTQY
TRBJ2-7	TRBV4-2	ASSTREGDTYEQY
TRBJ2-5	TRBV15	ATSTKAGQETQY
TRBJ1-2	TRBV7-9	ASSFTGAGYGYT
TRBJ1-2	TRBV27	ASSSLTGNYGYT
TRBJ1-3	TRBV5-6	ASRRTGGNTIY
TRBJ2-1	TRBV6-6	ASSDRRTAYNEQF
TRBJ2-1	TRBV6-5	ASSYSMADGRGEQF
TRBJ1-2	TRBV18	ASSPGQVSYGYT
TRBJ1-6	TRBV9	ASSVGQGNNSPLH
TRBJ2-3	TRBV12-5	ASGGTSGRSDTQY
TRBJ1-2	TRBV5-1	ASSTMTGYNYGYT
TRBJ1-1	TRBV6-5	ASSYSRQGETEAF
TRBJ2-7	TRBV29-1	SVRDRGLYEQY
TRBJ1-1	TRBV5-4	ASSLFTGDTEAF
TRBJ2-7	TRBV7-6	ASSRQGGNYEQY
TRBJ1-2	TRBV6-6	ASSADRASGYT
TRBJ1-6	TRBV5-4	ASSLGAGASYNSPLH
TRBJ2-2	TRBV5-4	ASSRTGTLNTGELF
TRBJ2-1	TRBV9	ASSPLGNEQF
TRBJ2-1	TRBV5-1	ASSLAPGINNEQF
TRBJ2-7	TRBV7-2	ASRIGSRASYEQY